Following are 17 T cell receptor beta chains from one sample sequenced in a study of regulatory T cells in long-lasting Graves disease. Time point meaning: persistent/refractory GD, antithyroid drugs over 5 years with positive TRAb. PBMC-extracted RNA yielded the TCR library. Construction of the TCR beta libraries employed iRepertoire HTBI primers in conjunction with Arm-PCR of CDR3 regions. MiXCR, applied by TCRdb to the multiplex PCR reads, yields one record per CDR3 protein. The data hold 400,000 or so distinct CDR3 sequences, with 23% observed a single time. Sequencing used peripheral blood mononuclear cells (PBMCs), obtained when the disease was refractory, from a patient treated with antithyroid drugs. The source of these receptors is a female donor with Graves disease.

The chain is built from TRBV28 and TRBJ1-1; D is possibly TRBD1 (5 bases). CDR1 is MDHEN, CDR2 SYDVKM, per germline. V gave up 6 bases and J gave up 2 bases, with 10 bases separating them. The CDR3 length is 13 residues. CDR3 region: CASSGGHNTEAFF. CDR3 DNA sequence: TGTGCCAGCAGCGGCGGACACAACACTGAAGCTTTCTTT. The full variable domain, rest sourced from reference TRBV28 and TRBJ1-1, is DVKVTQSSRYLVKRTGEKVFLECVQDMDHENMFWYRQDPGLGLRLIYFSYDVKMKEKGDIPEGYSVSREKKERFSLILESASTNQTSMYLCASSGGHNTEAFFGQGTRLTVV.

This clonotype was counted many times. J is TRBJ2-7 and V is TRBV20-1; D may be TRBD2 (6 bases). The CDR3 runs 12 residues. Trimming took 6 bases from V and 3 from J, leaving 12 bases between them. The germline gives CDR1 DFQATT, CDR2 SNEGSKA (reference sequence). This chain's CDR3 is CSAPKGLYEQYF. The CDR3 DNA reads TGCAGTGCCCCCAAGGGACTCTACGAGCAGTACTTC.

At least ten counts were recorded for this clonotype. The V and J genes are TRBV7-9 and TRBJ2-5; D unresolved. CDR1 SEHNR and CDR2 FQNEAQ come from the germline V gene (reference sequence). The CDR3 contains 13 residues. Deletions cut 6 bases from V and 4 bases from J, with 12 bases between. CDR3 DNA sequence: TGTGCCAGCAGTTTGGGCCTCGGAGAGACCCAGTACTTC. Its translation is CASSLGLGETQYF. The full variable domain, rest sourced from reference TRBV7-9 and TRBJ2-5, is DTGVSQNPRHKITKRGQNVTFRCDPISEHNRLYWYRQTLGQGPEFLTYFQNEAQLEKSRLLSDRFSAERPKGSFSTLEIQRTEQGDSAMYLCASSLGLGETQYFGPGTRLLVL.

There are a few counts of this clonotype. The CDR3 nucleotides read TGTGCCAGTAGTCCCTTACAGGGGGCGGTGATCTATGGCTACACCTTC. It encodes CASSPLQGAVIYGYTF. The chain couples TRBV19 to TRBJ1-2; 9 bases fit TRBD1. CDR3 length equals 16 residues. V lost 5 bases, J lost 4 bases, and 11 bases stayed unmatched. The V gene's germline CDR1 is LNHDA and CDR2 SQIVND (reference sequence).

This clonotype was counted many times. The V and J genes are TRBV6-1 and TRBJ1-4; D not certain. This CDR3 has 16 amino acids. Per germline, CDR1 MNHNS and CDR2 SASEGT. Trimming left V 0 bases short and J 0 bases short, with 8 bases between. The CDR3 nucleotides read TGTGCCAGCAGTGAAGCGGGGATTGCAACTAATGAAAAACTGTTTTTT. This encodes CASSEAGIATNEKLFF.

The V gene is TRBV19, the J gene TRBJ2-7; D gene unclear. The CDR3 runs to 15 residues. The germline V gene has CDR1 LNHDA and CDR2 SQIVND (reference sequence). V shed 2 bases and J shed 2 bases, with 13 bases lying between them. CDR3 in amino acids: CASSIRTEPTYEQYF. The CDR3 DNA sequence: TGTGCCAGTAGTATACGAACGGAGCCCACCTACGAGCAGTACTTC.

The chain links TRBV14 to TRBJ2-5, with D maybe TRBD2 (5 bases). The DNA end is more similar to TRBJ2-1, so the J call may be wrong. Germline loops: CDR1 SGHDN, CDR2 FVKESK. The CDR3 is made up of 11 amino acids. CDR3 residues: CASSPGFEQFF. Written as DNA, the CDR3 is TGTGCCAGCAGCCCGGGGTTTGAGCAGTTCTTC.

A word on this clonotype: Because the CDR3 is missing its conserved closing phenylalanine or tryptophan, this is likely a read error. This chain uses TRBV18 with TRBJ1-1; D unresolved. CDR3 length: 16 residues. CDR1 and CDR2 (germline): KGHSH, LQKENI. With 3 bases removed from V and 0 bases from J, the gap between germline ends came to 14 bases. CDR3 DNA sequence: TGTGCCAGCTCACCGTACGCGTTGGGGTTGAACACTGAAGCTTTCCTT. Translating it yields CASSPYALGLNTEAFL.

This clonotype was counted at least ten times. This chain joins TRBV9 and TRBJ2-5; D is tentatively TRBD1 or TRBD2 (5 bases each). Germline CDR1 reads SGDLS; CDR2 reads YYNGEE. The CDR3 totals 14 residues. V was shortened by 3 bases and J by 5 bases, with 14 bases between the two germline ends. The CDR3 sequence is CASSAPGTGETQYF. The DNA for the CDR3 is TGTGCCAGCAGCGCACCCGGGACGGGCGAGACCCAGTACTTC.

This clonotype was counted ten times or more. This chain connects TRBV12-3 or TRBV12-4 to TRBJ2-7, with TRBD1 identical over 9 bases. Unmatched junction bases numbered 11, after V lost 6 bases and J lost 5 bases. The CDR3 is made up of 15 amino acids. In DNA form, the CDR3 reads TGTGCCAGCAGGCCCACGGGACAGGGACCCCACGAGCAGTACTTC. Translated, it gives CASRPTGQGPHEQYF.

The table lists this clonotype with a few counts. The chain combines TRBV7-7 with TRBJ2-7, with TRBD1 identical over 11 bases. V was clipped by 1 base and J by 7 bases; unmatched bases: 3. The CDR3 is 14 residues long. Germline lookup yields CDR1 SSHAT and CDR2 FNYEAQ (reference sequence). The CDR3 DNA is TGTGCCAGCAGCTTAGAAGGGACAGGGGGAGAGCAGTACTTC. As protein: CASSLEGTGGEQYF.

This clonotype was seen at least ten times. The V gene is TRBV3-1, the J gene TRBJ2-5, with D possibly being TRBD1 (6 bases). This CDR3 is 15 amino acids long. Trimming cost V 3 bases and J 4 bases, with 15 bases left between them. Per the germline V gene, CDR1 is LGHDT and CDR2 is YNNKEL (reference sequence). The CDR3 here is CASSHWHRAGETQYF. The DNA for the CDR3 is TGTGCCAGCAGCCACTGGCACAGGGCAGGAGAGACCCAGTACTTC.

This clonotype has ten or more counts. The rearrangement links TRBV12-3 or TRBV12-4 to TRBJ1-2; unclear D gene. The V and J ends lost 3 bases and 4 bases respectively, with 15 bases between them. CDR3 length equals 15 residues. Here the CDR3 reads CASSFTAAPTYGYTF. The DNA of the CDR3 is TGTGCCAGCAGTTTTACGGCAGCCCCGACCTATGGCTACACCTTC.

This clonotype was recorded many times. The chain joins TRBV28 to TRBJ2-7; D may be TRBD1 (6 bases). The V end lost 5 bases, the J end lost 5 bases, and 19 bases lay between the germline ends. CDR3 size: 15 residues. Germline-derived CDR1 and CDR2 are MDHEN and SYDVKM. Written as DNA, the CDR3 is TGTGCCAGCAGTAAAAGGGTTCCAGGGGTCCACGAGCAGTACTTC. Protein: CASSKRVPGVHEQYF.

This clonotype has only a few counts. The chain links TRBV6-1 to TRBJ1-5, with 10 bases fitting TRBD1. The CDR3 loop spans 15 amino acids. Per germline, CDR1 MNHNS and CDR2 SASEGT. V shed 6 bases and J 3 bases; nucleotides not matched to a gene: 5. Here the CDR3 reads CASRTDRGINQPQHF. The CDR3 region has the DNA TGTGCCAGCAGGACGGACAGGGGGATCAATCAGCCCCAGCATTTT.

This clonotype was counted only a few times. The V and J genes are TRBV6-1 and TRBJ2-5; weak D call: TRBD1 (6 bases). Germline CDR1 MNHNS, CDR2 SASEGT. V was pared by 7 bases and J by 5 bases, with 14 bases between. The CDR3 spans 13 residues. Here the CDR3 DNA reads TGTGCCAGCACCAACAGGGATGCGGAGACCCAGTACTTC. Its protein product is CASTNRDAETQYF.

In its sample, this clonotype was seen a few times. This chain uses TRBV3-1 with TRBJ2-7; a possible D gene is TRBD2 (6 bases). The V end was cut by 0 bases, the J end by 7 bases, with 13 bases between. Germline assignment: CDR1 LGHDT and CDR2 YNNKEL (reference sequence). The CDR3 length is 14 residues. Here the CDR3 DNA reads TGTGCCAGCAGCCAAGATGTGGCGGGGTGGGAGCAGTACTTC. This codes for CASSQDVAGWEQYF.